The 24 T cell receptor beta chains below all came from one sample that was sequenced in a study of blood T cell repertoires in COVID-19. Some clones are missing from TCRdb's copy, which holds only in-frame ones; the method was immunoSEQ multiplex PCR. The table lists 76,000 or so clones, roughly 85% of them singletons. Specimen: peripheral blood. Receptors were obtained from a young man with acute or convalescent COVID-19.

DNA of the CDR3: TGTGCCAGCAGCCCTCAGTGGGGGCTTGGTCAGCCCCAGCATTTT. Encoded protein: CASSPQWGLGQPQHF. The chain has TRBV28 and TRBJ1-5; possibly TRBD1 for D (6 bases). Germline lookup yields CDR1 MDHEN and CDR2 SYDVKM. V was pared by 6 bases and J by 6 bases, with 18 bases between. The CDR3 is 15 residues long.

This chain connects TRBV28 to TRBJ2-7; 7 nucleotides match TRBD2. The CDR3 has 14 amino acids. Germline trimming cut 2 bases from V and 0 bases from J; bases unmatched to any gene: 1. CDR1 and CDR2 from the germline V gene are MDHEN and SYDVKM. DNA of the CDR3: TGTGCCAGCAGTTTAGCGGGAGCCTCCTACGAGCAGTACTTC. The encoded protein is CASSLAGASYEQYF.

This chain uses TRBV7-9 with TRBJ2-1, with TRBD1 identical over 10 bases. The V gene's germline CDR1 is SEHNR and CDR2 FQNEAQ (reference sequence). V lost 6 bases and J lost 4; bases outside the gene matches: 0. The CDR3 consists of 13 residues. The CDR3 nucleotides read TGTGCCAGCAGGGGACAGGGGTACAATGAGCAGTTCTTC. Translated: CASRGQGYNEQFF.

V gene TRBV28 combines with J gene TRBJ1-6; weak D call: TRBD1 (5 bases). The length of the CDR3 is 14 residues. Germline V gene data show CDR1 as MDHEN and CDR2 as SYDVKM. The ends were cut back, 2 bases at V and 6 bases at J, with 8 bases in the middle. The CDR3 loop is CASSLGGANSPLHF. CDR3 in DNA: TGTGCCAGCAGTTTAGGAGGGGCTAATTCACCCCTCCACTTT.

The chain couples TRBV5-4 to TRBJ2-5, with D maybe TRBD2 (5 bases). The CDR3 runs 14 residues. Trimming pared 0 bases from V and 0 bases from J, leaving 6 bases between. Germline CDR1 SGHNT, CDR2 YYREEE (reference sequence). The CDR3: CASSLVRDQETQYF. The CDR3 DNA sequence: TGTGCCAGCAGCTTGGTGAGGGACCAAGAGACCCAGTACTTC. Looking up the rest from reference TRBV5-4 and TRBJ2-5 gives the full variable domain: ETGVTQSPTHLIKTRGQQVTLRCSSQSGHNTVSWYQQALGQGPQFIFQYYREEENGRGNFPPRFSGLQFPNYSSELNVNALELDDSALYLCASSLVRDQETQYFGPGTRLLVL.

This clone was seen a single time. The V and J genes are TRBV27 and TRBJ2-1; TRBD2 might be the D (5 bases). Per germline, CDR1 MNHEY and CDR2 SMNVEV (reference sequence). The CDR3 runs 15 residues. V lost 8 bases, J lost 0 bases, and 14 bases lay in between. This CDR3 reads CASLPRDPSYNEQFF. CDR3 coding DNA: TGTGCCAGCCTACCCCGGGATCCCTCCTACAATGAGCAGTTCTTC.

The chain combines TRBV25-1 with TRBJ2-2; tentative D call: TRBD1 (6 bases). Trimming pared 8 bases from V and 2 bases from J, leaving 15 bases between. In germline, CDR1 is MGHDK, CDR2 SYGVNS. The CDR3 runs to 15 residues. The CDR3 sequence: CASARLDSNTGELFF. CDR3 coding DNA: TGTGCCAGCGCGCGACTGGACAGTAACACCGGGGAGCTGTTTTTT.

This clone was observed a few times. The chain uses TRBV28 and TRBJ1-1, with TRBD1 matching 8 bases. CDR1 and CDR2 (germline): MDHEN, SYDVKM. This CDR3 comprises 13 residues. J lost 1 base, V lost 7 bases, and 2 bases had no gene match. As DNA, the CDR3 is TGTGCCAGCACTGACAGGGGGAACACTGAAGCTTTCTTT. Its protein is CASTDRGNTEAFF.

The chain has TRBV19 and TRBJ1-2, with no clear D. With 3 bases removed from V and 5 bases from J, the gap between germline ends came to 10 bases. CDR3 length: 13 residues. Germline loops: CDR1 LNHDA, CDR2 SQIVND (reference sequence). This chain's CDR3 is CASSIGVPYGYTF. CDR3 bases: TGTGCCAGTAGTATTGGAGTCCCATATGGCTACACCTTC.

This clone was seen a single time. The J gene is TRBJ2-3, the V gene TRBV18; 9 bases align to TRBD2. Trimming at V came to 2 bases and at J to 7 bases, leaving 7 bases not matched to a gene. The CDR3 runs 15 residues. The germline gives CDR1 KGHSH, CDR2 LQKENI. The CDR3 loop reads CASSPGLAGINTQYF. DNA for the CDR3: TGTGCCAGCTCACCAGGTCTAGCGGGAATCAATACGCAGTATTTT.

The chain carries TRBV13 and TRBJ2-7, with D hard to call. This CDR3 has 12 amino acids. With 0 bases removed from V and 5 bases from J, the gap between germline ends came to 5 bases. The germline V gene encodes CDR1 PRHDT and CDR2 FYEKMQ (reference sequence). CDR3 nucleotides: TGTGCCAGCAGCTTAGGGGCAAACGAGCAGTACTTC. Translation gives CASSLGANEQYF.

The V call is TRBV30, the J call TRBJ1-2; maybe TRBD1 (5 bases). V was shortened by 5 bases and J by 6 bases, with 16 bases between the two germline ends. Germline lookup yields CDR1 GTSNPN and CDR2 SVGIG (reference sequence). This CDR3 is 13 amino acids long. CDR3 in DNA: TGTGCCTGGGGATCCGGGACTCTTCATGGCTACACCTTC. Its translation: CAWGSGTLHGYTF.

The genes are TRBV5-4 and TRBJ2-3, with 8 bases that match TRBD1. The CDR3 spans 12 residues. The junction had 3 bases not matched to a gene; V was cut back by 10 bases and J by 2 bases. The V gene's germline CDR1 is SGHNT and CDR2 YYREEE (reference sequence). For the CDR3, the DNA is TGTGCCTCGGGACAGGACACAGATACGCAGTATTTT. It translates to CASGQDTDTQYF.

The rearrangement links TRBV5-1 to TRBJ2-1; possibly TRBD2 for D (7 bases). This CDR3 has 20 residues. V was cut by 0 bases and J by 5 bases, with 27 bases left in between. Per germline, CDR1 SGHRS and CDR2 YFSETQ. As DNA, the CDR3 is TGCGCCAGCAGCTTGGTATTCGGGGGGCAGGTTTTAGCGGAGGACAATGAGCAGTTCTTC. It specifies CASSLVFGGQVLAEDNEQFF.

The chain links TRBV5-6 to TRBJ1-5; D is uncertain. CDR3 length equals 14 residues. Germline CDR1 and CDR2: SGHDT and YYEEEE. Trimming left V 0 bases short and J 4 bases short, with 8 bases between. The CDR3 DNA sequence: TGTGCCAGCAGCTTGGGGTCAGGAAATCAGCCCCAGCATTTT. Its protein product is CASSLGSGNQPQHF.

V gene TRBV28 combines with J gene TRBJ2-7, with D maybe TRBD2 (7 bases). CDR1 and CDR2 from the germline V gene are MDHEN and SYDVKM. The CDR3 extends over 12 amino acids. Trimming took off 7 bases at V and 4 bases at J, with 11 bases between the two ends. In DNA, the CDR3 is TGTGCCAGCAAGGGGGGGAGGTACGAGCAGTACTTC. This translates into CASKGGRYEQYF.

The chain couples TRBV12-3 or TRBV12-4 to TRBJ2-1; D gene ambiguous. Trimming removed 4 bases from V and 5 bases from J, with 6 bases in between. The CDR3 totals 12 residues. CDR3 nucleotides: TGTGCCAGCAGTTATTGGCACAATGAGCAGTTCTTC. Its translation is CASSYWHNEQFF.

The chain carries TRBV10-3 and TRBJ1-1; D is unclear. The CDR3 loop spans 15 amino acids. Germline lookup yields CDR1 ENHRY and CDR2 SYGVKD. Deletions cut 2 bases from V and 0 bases from J, with 10 bases between. The CDR3 nucleotides read TGTGCCATCAGTGAGGGGCTTGGCATGAACACTGAAGCTTTCTTT. The encoded protein is CAISEGLGMNTEAFF.

The chain uses TRBV11-3 and TRBJ2-2, with no clear D. Deletions cut 8 bases from V and 6 bases from J, with 13 bases between. Germline assignment: CDR1 SGHNT and CDR2 YENEEA. The CDR3 is 13 residues long. The CDR3 sequence: CASRPTPAGELFF. The CDR3 DNA follows: TGTGCCAGCCGCCCTACCCCCGCCGGGGAGCTGTTTTTT.

The rearrangement uses TRBV7-8 and TRBJ1-2, with 8 bases fitting TRBD1. Trimming took 0 bases from V and 6 from J; bases not matched to a gene: 24. The CDR3 has 21 residues. Germline V gene data show CDR1 as SGHVS and CDR2 as FQNEAQ. CDR3 nucleotide sequence: TGTGCCAGCAGCTTAGCCAAGGCTTTTTTGGGGTCAGGGGGCGTTGTGCATGGCTACACCTTC. This codes for CASSLAKAFLGSGGVVHGYTF.

The chain couples TRBV21-1 to TRBJ2-1; the table assigns TRBD2, which was not confirmed against the DNA. TRBV21-1 has pseudogene status. The CDR3 has 18 amino acids. This CDR3 is CASSQIPSSGTPDNEQFF. CDR3 DNA: TGTGCCAGCAGCCAAATACCCAGTAGCGGAACCCCCGACAATGAGCAGTTCTTC.

A remark on this clone: The junction departs from the called germline gene at one end, perhaps through a read error. The chain has TRBV6-2 or TRBV6-3 and TRBJ2-3; no clear D. The CDR3 has 13 residues. Germline V lookup: CDR1 MNHEY, CDR2 SVGEGT. The chain's CDR3 is CASSYPSTDMQYF. DNA of the CDR3: TGTGCCAGCAGTTACCCATCCACAGATATGCAGTATTTT.

The V and J genes are TRBV11-2 and TRBJ2-2; 8 nucleotides agree with TRBD1. Per germline, CDR1 SGHAT and CDR2 FQNNGV. Losses at the gene ends were 4 bases for V and 2 bases for J; bases not matched to a gene: 6. This CDR3 is built from 16 residues. The CDR3 sequence: CASSSLGQGNTGELFF. DNA for the CDR3: TGTGCCAGCAGCTCTCTCGGACAGGGAAACACCGGGGAGCTGTTTTTT.

This chain uses TRBV5-5 with TRBJ2-3; the D gene is possibly TRBD1 (6 bases). Germline V CDR1 and CDR2: SGHKS, YYEKEE (reference sequence). V gave up 4 bases and J gave up 13 bases, with 19 bases separating them. The CDR3 runs 13 residues. The CDR3 sequence: CASSPDLRGKEYF. CDR3 nucleotide sequence: TGTGCCAGCAGCCCGGACCTCAGGGGTAAAGAGTATTTT. The whole variable domain, filled in from reference TRBV5-5 and TRBJ2-3, reads DAGVTQSPTHLIKTRGQQVTLRCSPISGHKSVSWYQQVLGQGPQFIFQYYEKEERGRGNFPDRFSARQFPNYSSELNVNALLLGDSALYLCASSPDLRGKEYFGPGTRLTVL.